This T cell receptor (beta chain) was obtained from a study of blood T cell repertoires in COVID-19 (dated by TCRdb to the early 2020s). For the wider study: Collaborator samples came from the United States, Italy and Spain and covered acute and convalescent phases of COVID-19. The prospective study material was composed of cDNA or gDNA derived from T cells, B-cell-depleted T cells, or PBMCs. The dataset comprised deeply sampled blood TCRbeta repertoires from subjects exposed to, actively infected with, or recovered from COVID-19. The repertoires were released in a freely available public database meant as a resource for research on the immune response to SARS-CoV-2. Samples were obtained from the ongoing ImmuneRACE study (first 160 participants) and from approximately 1,200 subjects provided by 6 global collaborators. A de-identified subject ID, COVID-19 status, age in years and sex were almost always included in the sample metadata. Where HLA class I and class II types were available, the types were taken from metadata supplied by the sample provider, not from assay-based typing.

Beyond this particular receptor, the publication reports: How much clinical and demographic metadata was included differed by source and by participant, and the metadata was provided uncurated.

The CDR1 and CDR2 encoded by the germline V gene are KGHDR and SFDVKD. V and J are trimmed by 5 bases and 4 bases, and the gene matches miss 10 bases of the junction. The CDR3 goes from the cysteine to the phenylalanine over 16 residues. This entry keeps only the CDR3 DNA: 48 bases, framed from base 1. TCRbeta CDR3 regions were amplified from genomic DNA by means of the immunoSEQ Assay, a bias-controlled multiplex PCR. From the authors' description of their analysis: Nucleated cell counts per sample were estimated from amplification of reference gene primers within the assay. To quantify the absolute abundance of each unique TCRbeta CDR3 rearrangement, sequence reads were collapsed and filtered. For each sample, productive Simpson clonality was calculated as the square root of Simpson's diversity index over productive rearrangements. Here the immuneACCESS table is served through TCRdb, limited to in-frame sequences with V and J called. Missing clones are a known gap in these copies; in checked studies unresolved V genes cover under half, and the rest lacks a known reason. The V and J calls and clone size come from that table; D and trimming were worked out from the DNA. This sample lists about 220,000 clones; roughly 85% were detected once. The ten largest clones capture approximately 2.3% of the sample.

Of note for this clone: Its antigen target is currently unknown. No quality values exist for individual bases; no much larger clone is one base distant.

One collaborating source in Seattle enrolled patients during active infection and followed them longitudinally through the course of disease. Whole blood was collected in K2EDTA tubes by collaborating institutions according to the institutions' own protocols. For TCRbeta analysis, collaborator samples were shipped as frozen whole blood, as isolated PBMCs, or as DNA extracted from either sample type. This chain is built from TRBV24-1 and TRBJ2-3, and TRBD2 matches 8 of the central bases. The sequenced material came from peripheral blood. The sequence derives from a woman in her 70s with COVID-19, enrolled during active disease. This receptor has the CDR3 CATSASDGRASDTQYF. The DNA sequence is as follows: TGTGCCACCAGTGCCTCTGACGGGAGGGCTTCAGATACGCAGTATTTT.